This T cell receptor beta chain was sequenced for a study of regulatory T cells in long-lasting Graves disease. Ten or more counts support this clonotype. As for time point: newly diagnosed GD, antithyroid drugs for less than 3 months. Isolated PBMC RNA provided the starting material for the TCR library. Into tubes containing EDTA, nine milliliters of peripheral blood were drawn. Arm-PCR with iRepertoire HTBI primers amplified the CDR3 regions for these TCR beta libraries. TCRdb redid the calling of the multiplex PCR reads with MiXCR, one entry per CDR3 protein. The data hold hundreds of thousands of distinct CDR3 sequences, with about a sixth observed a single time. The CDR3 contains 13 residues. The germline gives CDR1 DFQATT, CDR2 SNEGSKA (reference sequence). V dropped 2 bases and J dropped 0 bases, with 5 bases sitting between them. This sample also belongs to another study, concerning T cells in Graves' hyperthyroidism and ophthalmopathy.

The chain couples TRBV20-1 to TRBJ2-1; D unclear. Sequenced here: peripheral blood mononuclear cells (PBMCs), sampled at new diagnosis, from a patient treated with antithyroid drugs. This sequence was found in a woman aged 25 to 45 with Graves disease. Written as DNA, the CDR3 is TGCAGTGCTAGAAGTAACTCCTACAATGAGCAGTTCTTC. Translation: CSARSNSYNEQFF.